This entry lists 29 T cell receptor beta chains sequenced from one sample in a study of blood T cells in healthy people across ages. A second PCR, run for about 6 to 12 cycles, used a sample-barcoded 5' primer plus a J-beta primer mix. TCRdb reanalysed the 5' RACE reads using MiXCR and keeps one entry per CDR3 protein. The table has roughly 800,000 distinct CDR3 sequences, about 36% seen once; the top ten hold 10% to 15%. Sequencing was done on a sample of blood. These TCRs come from a man between 18 and 29 years old in good health.

This CDR3 is CASSQHGKSQYF. CDR3 nucleotides: TGTGCCAGCAGCCAACACGGGAAAAGTCAGTACTTC. This sequence joins TRBV4-2 and TRBJ2-4; TRBD2 is a possible D gene (5 bases). Trimming removed 2 bases from V and 12 bases from J, with 11 bases in between. The length of the CDR3 is 12 residues. CDR1 LGHNA and CDR2 YNFKEQ come from the germline V gene.

This clonotype was seen a handful of times. This chain joins TRBV12-3 or TRBV12-4 and TRBJ2-1, with TRBD2 matching 8 bases. This CDR3 has 15 amino acids. The trim removed 4 bases at V and 7 bases at J, leaving 9 bases unmatched. The CDR3 DNA reads as TGTGCCAGCAGTTCCGCGGGGGGTCGGGGGAATGAGCAGTTCTTC. This sequence encodes CASSSAGGRGNEQFF.

The chain has TRBV5-1 and TRBJ2-2; D remains unclear. Germline assignment: CDR1 SGHRS and CDR2 YFSETQ. The CDR3 is 17 residues long. V was cut by 2 bases and J by 0 bases, with 14 bases left in between. Here the CDR3 DNA reads TGCGCCAGCAGCTTAGGACCCAGACGCGCGAACACCGGGGAGCTGTTTTTT. Translated: CASSLGPRRANTGELFF.

This clonotype was counted between two and nine times. The chain recombines TRBV14 with TRBJ1-6, with a tentative D call TRBD1 (5 bases). Germline CDR1 SGHDN, CDR2 FVKESK. The V gene lost 1 base and the J gene lost 9 bases, with 13 bases spanning the gap. This CDR3 contains 15 residues. CDR3 residues: CASSQGLRGRSPLHF. The DNA of the CDR3 is TGTGCCAGCAGCCAAGGTCTGAGGGGTCGTTCACCCCTCCACTTT. Supplemented by reference TRBV14 and TRBJ1-6, the full variable domain reads EAGVTQFPSHSVIEKGQTVTLRCDPISGHDNLYWYRRVMGKEIKFLLHFVKESKQDESGMPNNRFLAERTGGTYSTLKVQPAELEDSGVYFCASSQGLRGRSPLHFGNGTRLTVT.

J is TRBJ1-2 and V is TRBV7-9; D call uncertain. Germline V gene lookup returns CDR1 SEHNR and CDR2 FQNEAQ (reference sequence). V lost 3 bases, J lost 13 bases, and 12 bases lay in between. There are 11 residues in the CDR3. CDR3 residues: CASSFGSFGTF. As DNA, the CDR3 is TGTGCCAGCAGCTTTGGATCCTTCGGCACCTTC.

This rearrangement joins TRBV9 to TRBJ1-2, with D unresolved. V lost 0 bases and J lost 5, with 17 bases in between. The CDR3 runs to 16 residues. Germline values: CDR1 SGDLS, CDR2 YYNGEE. The CDR3 spells CASSVAKTVNPYGYTF. The CDR3 DNA reads as TGTGCCAGCAGCGTAGCCAAGACCGTGAACCCTTATGGCTACACCTTC.

In this sample, this clonotype turned up a few times. The genes are TRBV20-1 and TRBJ1-4, with 9 positions matching TRBD1. With 1 base clipped from V and 8 bases from J, the junction kept 8 bases outside the gene matches. The CDR3 contains 15 residues. The germline V gene encodes CDR1 DFQATT and CDR2 SNEGSKA (reference sequence). As DNA, the CDR3 is TGCAGTGCTAGAGGGGGACAGGGAGCTCGGGAAAAACTGTTTTTT. Its protein product is CSARGGQGAREKLFF.

This CDR3 reads CASSPDFRAGGPTGELFF. Written as DNA, the CDR3 is TGTGCCAGCAGCCCCGACTTTAGAGCGGGGGGCCCCACCGGGGAGCTGTTTTTT. The V and J genes are TRBV6-1 and TRBJ2-2, with 9 bases identical to TRBD2. V trimming: 6 bases; J trimming: 4 bases; junction bases outside the gene matches: 15. This CDR3 is built from 18 residues. Germline CDR1 MNHNS, CDR2 SASEGT.

A note on this clonotype: A much larger clonotype is one base distant, so this may be a read error. CDR3 DNA sequence: TGTGCCAGCAGCCACCTTCCGACTCAGGGGACTTTAAGCCCCGGTGAGCAGTTCTTC. Translated, it gives CASSHLPTQGTLSPGEQFF. The chain is built from TRBV3-1 and TRBJ2-1; D tentatively fits TRBD1 or TRBD2 (6 bases each). Germline V gene data show CDR1 as LGHDT and CDR2 as YNNKEL (reference sequence). V was shortened by 3 bases and J by 9 bases, with 30 bases between the two germline ends. This CDR3 is 19 amino acids long.

Comments on this clonotype: The junction shows a germline mismatch at one end, possibly a read error. The chain recombines TRBV7-7 with TRBJ2-5; D remains ambiguous. The CDR3 totals 16 residues. Germline CDR1 is SSHAT and CDR2 is FNYEAQ (reference sequence). CDR3 in amino acids: CASSLRATPEYNGQYF. CDR3 DNA sequence: TGTGCTAGCAGCTTAAGGGCAACCCCGGAGTACAATGGGCAGTACTTC.

Written as DNA, the CDR3 is TGCAGTTCCTTGGACAGGCCGACAGATACGCAGTATTTT. It specifies CSSLDRPTDTQYF. The chain combines TRBV20-1 with TRBJ2-3, with 7 nucleotides matching TRBD1. This CDR3 has 13 amino acids. The junction had 8 bases not matched to a gene; V was cut back by 8 bases and J by 3 bases. Germline CDR1 DFQATT, CDR2 SNEGSKA (reference sequence).

In its sample, this clonotype was seen a few times. The rearrangement uses TRBV6-5 and TRBJ2-7; 9 bases map to TRBD1. Germline loops: CDR1 MNHEY, CDR2 SVGAGI. This CDR3 has 15 residues. Trimming removed 7 bases from V and 5 bases from J; junction bases left unmatched: 12. This CDR3 is CASTSDRGDLDEQYF. The CDR3 DNA sequence: TGTGCCAGCACCTCGGACAGGGGAGACCTCGACGAGCAGTACTTC.

The J gene is TRBJ1-4, the V gene TRBV5-1; a weak D match, TRBD1 (5 bases). The ends were cut back, 0 bases at V and 6 bases at J, with 12 bases in the middle. This CDR3 contains 15 residues. The V gene's germline CDR1 is SGHRS and CDR2 YFSETQ. CDR3 sequence reads: CASSLGGRADEKLFF. In DNA form, the CDR3 reads TGCGCCAGCAGCTTGGGTGGCAGGGCTGATGAAAAACTGTTTTTT.

The CDR3 DNA reads TGTGCCAGCAGTTTAAACGGGGACTATGGCTACACCTTC. The encoded protein is CASSLNGDYGYTF. This sequence joins TRBV12-3 or TRBV12-4 and TRBJ1-2, with unresolved D. The CDR3 runs 13 residues. With 2 bases removed from V and 3 bases from J, the gap between germline ends came to 7 bases.

This clonotype was seen repeatedly, ten times or more. The chain couples TRBV9 to TRBJ2-1; 10 bases agree with TRBD2. The CDR3 runs to 17 residues. Germline CDR1 is SGDLS and CDR2 is YYNGEE. V was pared by 4 bases and J by 4 bases, with 11 bases of the junction left unmatched. The CDR3 coding sequence is TGTGCCAGCAGCCACCCCAGCGGGGGGGATACTTACAATGAGCAGTTCTTC. Translated: CASSHPSGGDTYNEQFF.

The gene calls are TRBV7-9 and TRBJ2-1; 7 nucleotides match TRBD1. Germline V gene sequence: CDR1 SEHNR, CDR2 FQNEAQ (reference sequence). CDR3 size: 17 residues. After removal of 5 bases from V and 2 bases from J, the junction contained 12 bases not matched to a gene. The CDR3 reads CASSRPGHRGTYNEQFF. The CDR3 DNA follows: TGTGCCAGCAGCCGACCGGGACACAGGGGTACCTACAATGAGCAGTTCTTC.

V is TRBV6-2 or TRBV6-3 and J is TRBJ2-2; weak D call: TRBD1 (6 bases). Germline V gene data show CDR1 as MNHEY and CDR2 as SVGEGT. The CDR3 length is 15 residues. Between the trimmed V and J ends, which lost 6 bases and 7 bases, there was a span of 18 bases. The CDR3 nucleotides are TGTGCCAGCAGCCTTGGACAGAGGGACGGCGGGGAGCTGTTTTTT. This sequence encodes CASSLGQRDGGELFF.

Concerning this clonotype: The junction departs from germline at one end; a sequencing error may be responsible. The V call is TRBV13, the J call TRBJ2-5; 7 nucleotides match TRBD2. The CDR3 loop spans 13 amino acids. Germline V CDR1 and CDR2: PRHDT, FYEKMQ (reference sequence). The CDR3 coding sequence is TGTGTCAGCAGCTGGGACTATAAAGAGACCCAGTACTTC. It is translated as CVSSWDYKETQYF.

V is TRBV6-2 or TRBV6-3 and J is TRBJ1-4, with D possibly being TRBD1 (6 bases). The CDR3 loop spans 13 amino acids. The V gene lost 3 bases and the J gene lost 7 bases, with 9 bases spanning the gap. Germline CDR1 is MNHEY and CDR2 is SVGEGT. The CDR3 spells CASSYLDSEKLFF. CDR3 nucleotides: TGTGCCAGCAGTTATTTGGACAGTGAAAAACTGTTTTTT.

The chain uses TRBV20-1 and TRBJ2-1; TRBD2 aligns across 13 bases. With 5 bases clipped from V and 8 bases from J, the junction kept 6 bases outside the gene matches. This CDR3 comprises 14 residues. CDR1 is DFQATT and CDR2 is SNEGSKA in the germline V gene (reference sequence). The CDR3 nucleotides are TGCAGTGCTTTACTAGCGGGGGGGCCGGATGAGCAGTTCTTC. Its protein product is CSALLAGGPDEQFF.

This clonotype was counted between two and nine times. The chain is built from TRBV30 and TRBJ2-7; a possible D gene is TRBD1 (6 bases). The V end lost 3 bases, the J end lost 1 base, and 13 bases lay between the germline ends. The CDR3 consists of 14 residues. Germline-derived CDR1 and CDR2 are GTSNPN and SVGIG (reference sequence). CDR3 DNA sequence: TGTGCCTGGAGGTGGGCAGGGGCTTCCTACGAGCAGTACTTC. Translated: CAWRWAGASYEQYF.

The gene calls are TRBV20-1 and TRBJ2-5, with D possibly matching TRBD1 (6 bases). Gene TRBJ2-4 matches the end of the DNA better, so the J call may be wrong. Germline-derived CDR1 and CDR2 are DFQATT and SNEGSKA (reference sequence). This CDR3 has 15 amino acids. The CDR3 bases are TGCAGTGCTAGAGAGAGTAAGGGGGACCTAAACATTCAGTACTTC. It specifies CSARESKGDLNIQYF.

V is TRBV7-6 and J is TRBJ2-3; 8 positions agree with TRBD2. The CDR3 contains 15 residues. Germline V gives CDR1 SGHVS, CDR2 FNYEAQ. V shed 2 bases, J shed 8 bases, and the junction held 9 bases outside the gene matches. CDR3 in amino acids: CASSLKQGAGVTQYF. The CDR3 DNA reads TGTGCCAGCAGCTTAAAACAGGGAGCGGGGGTTACGCAGTATTTT. Looking up the rest from reference TRBV7-6 and TRBJ2-3 gives the full variable domain: GAGVSQSPRYKVTKRGQDVALRCDPISGHVSLYWYRQALGQGPEFLTYFNYEAQQDKSGLPNDRFSAERPEGSISTLTIQRTEQRDSAMYRCASSLKQGAGVTQYFGPGTRLTVL.

This clonotype was seen a few times. The rearrangement uses TRBV7-2 and TRBJ2-3; TRBD1 agrees at 8 bases. Germline assignment: CDR1 SGHTA and CDR2 FQGNSA. V shed 4 bases and J 0 bases; nucleotides not matched to a gene: 6. CDR3 size: 16 residues. Here the CDR3 DNA reads TGTGCCAGCAGCTCCACAGGGGGACCTAGCACAGATACGCAGTATTTT. Amino acids: CASSSTGGPSTDTQYF.

The chain joins TRBV27 to TRBJ2-3, with D unresolved. V lost 4 bases to trimming and J lost 4 bases, with 9 bases between them. This CDR3 contains 13 residues. The germline V gene encodes CDR1 MNHEY and CDR2 SMNVEV (reference sequence). CDR3: CASSSSKPDTQYF. The CDR3 DNA reads as TGTGCCAGCAGTTCCTCGAAGCCAGATACGCAGTATTTT.

This CDR3 reads CASSVSRLTSYGYTF. CDR3 sequence (DNA): TGTGCCAGCAGCGTAAGCCGTCTCACCTCCTATGGCTACACCTTC. The chain uses TRBV9 and TRBJ1-2; D is undetermined. The CDR3 extends over 15 amino acids. The V gene lost 1 base and the J gene lost 4 bases, with 14 bases spanning the gap. Germline loops: CDR1 SGDLS, CDR2 YYNGEE.

The chain joins TRBV10-3 to TRBJ1-6; 9 positions match TRBD1. CDR1 and CDR2 from the germline V gene are ENHRY and SYGVKD. This CDR3 is built from 14 residues. The CDR3 spells CVVRSGTGNSPLHF. The DNA of the CDR3 is TGTGTCGTAAGGTCCGGGACAGGGAATTCACCCCTCCACTTT.

V is TRBV7-2 and J is TRBJ1-6; D is possibly TRBD1 (5 bases). The CDR3 runs to 16 residues. Trimming removed 1 base from V and 7 bases from J, with 14 bases in between. The germline CDR1 and CDR2 sequences are SGHTA and FQGNSA. This chain's CDR3 is CASSLVSGAGNSPLHF. The CDR3 DNA reads TGTGCCAGCAGCTTAGTGTCCGGGGCTGGGAATTCACCCCTCCACTTT.

V usage is TRBV3-1 and J usage is TRBJ2-1, with unresolved D. This CDR3 is built from 18 residues. The germline V and J ends were trimmed by 0 bases and 5 bases, with 20 bases remaining between them. Germline values: CDR1 LGHDT, CDR2 YNNKEL (reference sequence). CDR3 loop: CASSQDALVRTRHNEQFF. In DNA form, the CDR3 reads TGTGCCAGCAGCCAAGATGCCCTAGTCAGGACGCGACACAATGAGCAGTTCTTC.